Sequencing of this T cell receptor (beta chain) was carried out in a study of T cell repertoires in cytomegalovirus infection. For the study at large: In the study, CMV epitopes included recently identified HLA-C-restricted and well-studied HLA-B-restricted ones. Public TCR beta signatures marked donors with CMV infection and the matching HLA. Points from the study as a whole: Ex vivo, HLA-C-restricted CMV-specific TCR beta clonotypes prevailed over the rest of the response.

The CDR3 is made up of 13 amino acids. V trimming: 6 bases; J trimming: 3 bases; junction bases outside the gene matches: 4. Germline V lookup: CDR1 ENHRY, CDR2 SYGVKD. Regarding this clonotype: Its matching antigen is unknown.

TCRdb re-derived calls from the reads in MiXCR, one entry per CDR3 protein. The sample has about 570,000 distinct CDR3 sequences, 40% seen once; the top ten hold about half. The material sequenced was cultured PBMCs, taken from culture after CMV antigen stimulation. The genes are TRBV10-3 and TRBJ2-7; 8 bases agree with TRBD2. The sequence was obtained from a human donor in good health (CMV status not recorded). Some clones in this sample may be carry-over from other donors' samples. CDR3 in DNA: TGTGCCATCAGCGTGGGACTAGACTACGAGCAGTACTTC. This sequence encodes CAISVGLDYEQYF.